The 20 T cell receptor beta chains presented below share a single source sample, sequenced in a study of human T cells and chemical hapten exposure. TCRdb recomputed calls from the RACE reads with MiXCR, one row per CDR3 protein. Among 50,000 to 65,000 distinct CDR3 sequences listed, roughly 8.8% were seen once. Time point here: pre-sensitization, week 0. Treatment indicated: therapeutic diphenylcyclopropenone sensitization with weekly scalp DPC. This specimen was whole blood, taken in connection with sensitization to the hapten diphenylcyclopropenone (DPC). These TCRs come from a middle-aged woman with alopecia areata. Some clones in this sample may be carry-over from other donors' samples.

This clonotype was recorded at least ten times. The chain uses TRBV21-1 and TRBJ2-3; the D call in the table, TRBD2, was not verified against the DNA. TRBV21-1 is marked as a pseudogene. The CDR3 covers 14 residues. For the CDR3, the DNA is TGTGCCACCAGAGGGCTAGGGGCCCTAGATACGCAGTATTTT. This encodes CATRGLGALDTQYF.

The chain links TRBV5-6 to TRBJ2-2; D is uncertain. The CDR3 extends over 14 amino acids. V gave up 1 base and J gave up 9 bases, with 13 bases separating them. Germline V gene sequence: CDR1 SGHDT, CDR2 YYEEEE. The CDR3 DNA reads as TGTGCCAGCAGCTTGTTCAGACCCAGCAGGGAGCTGTTTTTT. Its translation: CASSLFRPSRELFF.

This clonotype was recorded at least ten times. This chain's CDR3 is CASSPPGHSTDTQYF. CDR3 nucleotide sequence: TGTGCCAGCTCACCACCTGGGCACAGCACAGATACGCAGTATTTT. This sequence joins TRBV18 and TRBJ2-3; no reliable D call. V was pared by 0 bases and J by 0 bases, with 7 bases between. There are 15 residues in the CDR3. CDR1 KGHSH and CDR2 LQKENI come from the germline V gene.

This clonotype was counted many times. V is TRBV28 and J is TRBJ1-1; TRBD1 matches 7 bases. Per germline, CDR1 MDHEN and CDR2 SYDVKM. V shed 5 bases and J 5 bases; nucleotides not matched to a gene: 11. The CDR3 totals 15 residues. The CDR3 DNA follows: TGTGCCAGCAGTGAAGCCCAGGGGGTTTGGACTGAAGCTTTCTTT. Its protein is CASSEAQGVWTEAFF. Combining the CDR3 with reference TRBV28 and TRBJ1-1 gives the whole variable domain DVKVTQSSRYLVKRTGEKVFLECVQDMDHENMFWYRQDPGLGLRLIYFSYDVKMKEKGDIPEGYSVSREKKERFSLILESASTNQTSMYLCASSEAQGVWTEAFFGQGTRLTVV.

By sample share, this clonotype is medium-sized. The rearrangement links TRBV3-1 to TRBJ2-2; 7 bases match TRBD1. The CDR3 runs 14 residues. The germline V gene encodes CDR1 LGHDT and CDR2 YNNKEL (reference sequence). Germline trimming cut 7 bases from V and 5 bases from J; bases unmatched to any gene: 7. The CDR3 sequence: CASTSGTETGELFF. CDR3 in DNA: TGTGCCAGCACCTCCGGGACAGAAACCGGGGAGCTGTTTTTT. Filled out from reference TRBV3-1 and TRBJ2-2, the complete variable domain reads DTAVSQTPKYLVTQMGNDKSIKCEQNLGHDTMYWYKQDSKKFLKIMFSYNNKELIINETVPNRFSPKSPDKAHLNLHINSLELGDSAVYFCASTSGTETGELFFGEGSRLTVL.

The chain uses TRBV4-1 and TRBJ2-7, with D possibly being TRBD1 or TRBD2 (5 bases each). Germline V CDR1 and CDR2: MGHRA, YSYEKL. The CDR3 totals 18 residues. Trimming removed 0 bases from V and 2 bases from J, with 20 bases in between. CDR3 protein: CASSQDRIRGTAPYEQYF. In DNA, the CDR3 is TGCGCCAGCAGCCAAGATCGAATTCGTGGGACCGCTCCCTACGAGCAGTACTTC.

This clonotype has only a few counts. The V and J genes are TRBV19 and TRBJ1-5; 7 nucleotides line up with TRBD1. Germline CDR1 reads LNHDA; CDR2 reads SQIVND (reference sequence). The CDR3 is made up of 17 amino acids. After removal of 9 bases from V and 0 bases from J, the junction contained 14 bases not matched to a gene. The CDR3 bases are TGTGCCAGCCTCATTCACAGGGGCGGTCATAGCAATCAGCCCCAGCATTTT. Protein product: CASLIHRGGHSNQPQHF.

V usage is TRBV7-9 and J usage is TRBJ2-2, with D hard to call. In germline, CDR1 is SEHNR, CDR2 FQNEAQ (reference sequence). Trimming took off 5 bases at V and 0 bases at J, with 10 bases between the two ends. The CDR3 covers 15 residues. Here the CDR3 reads CASSRTVANTGELFF. The CDR3, as DNA: TGTGCCAGCAGCCGCACGGTCGCGAACACCGGGGAGCTGTTTTTT.

This clonotype appeared a few times. This rearrangement joins TRBV2 to TRBJ2-3; D may be TRBD1 (5 bases). The CDR3 totals 13 residues. CDR1 is SNHLY, CDR2 FYNNEI, per germline. V lost 8 bases and J lost 2, with 11 bases in between. CDR3 loop: CASRRQTTDTQYF. The CDR3, as DNA: TGTGCCAGCCGAAGACAGACCACAGATACGCAGTATTTT.

The rearrangement links TRBV7-9 to TRBJ2-3; 10 bases match TRBD2. Germline CDR1 reads SEHNR; CDR2 reads FQNEAQ (reference sequence). This CDR3 spans 16 amino acids. The ends lost 2 bases at V and 1 base at J; junction bases unmatched: 3. CDR3 sequence reads: CASSLLAGAGTDTQYF. CDR3 DNA sequence: TGTGCCAGCAGCTTACTAGCGGGGGCCGGCACAGATACGCAGTATTTT. Variable domain in full (rest from reference TRBV7-9 and TRBJ2-3): DTGVSQNPRHKITKRGQNVTFRCDPISEHNRLYWYRQTLGQGPEFLTYFQNEAQLEKSRLLSDRFSAERPKGSFSTLEIQRTEQGDSAMYLCASSLLAGAGTDTQYFGPGTRLTVL.

The chain recombines TRBV12-3 or TRBV12-4 with TRBJ2-3, with D maybe TRBD2 (7 bases). The CDR3 contains 16 residues. V was pared by 6 bases and J by 3 bases, with 19 bases between. The CDR3 bases are TGTGCCAGCAGGGGGGCTTGGCGGGGGCTGACAGATACGCAGTATTTT. Its translation: CASRGAWRGLTDTQYF.

This clonotype was seen ten or more times. The DNA of the CDR3 is TGTGCCAGCAGCTTAACGACAGGGATGATGTCTGGGGCCAACGTCCTGACTTTC. Protein: CASSLTTGMMSGANVLTF. V usage is TRBV11-1 and J usage is TRBJ2-6, with 7 positions matching TRBD1. Germline assignment: CDR1 SGHAT and CDR2 FQDESV (reference sequence). After removal of 2 bases from V and 1 base from J, the junction contained 8 bases not matched to a gene. The CDR3 extends over 18 amino acids.

This clonotype has a handful of counts. J is TRBJ2-7 and V is TRBV6-1; D is possibly TRBD2 (6 bases). Trimming shortened V by 0 bases and J by 4 bases, and 10 bases separated the two germline ends. The CDR3 totals 14 residues. Germline lookup yields CDR1 MNHNS and CDR2 SASEGT. This CDR3 is CASSEARAGYEQYF. The CDR3 DNA reads as TGTGCCAGCAGTGAAGCGCGCGCGGGGTACGAGCAGTACTTC.

This clonotype turned up a few times. The rearrangement joins TRBV7-8 to TRBJ2-5; possibly TRBD2 for D (5 bases). Germline lookup yields CDR1 SGHVS and CDR2 FQNEAQ. The CDR3 is 10 residues long. Trimming shortened V by 11 bases and J by 5 bases, and 9 bases separated the two germline ends. In nucleotides, the CDR3 is TGTGCCCCGGGATCCGAGACCCAGTACTTC. Translating it yields CAPGSETQYF.

This clonotype was seen only a few times. The chain links TRBV5-1 to TRBJ2-1, with TRBD2 matching 10 bases. With V trimmed by 6 bases and J by 9 bases, 6 bases remained unmatched. The germline V gene has CDR1 SGHRS and CDR2 YFSETQ. There are 13 residues in the CDR3. This chain's CDR3 is CASNLAGASEQFF. The CDR3 DNA is TGCGCCAGCAACCTAGCGGGGGCCTCTGAGCAGTTCTTC. Filled out from reference TRBV5-1 and TRBJ2-1, the complete variable domain reads KAGVTQTPRYLIKTRGQQVTLSCSPISGHRSVSWYQQTPGQGLQFLFEYFSETQRNKGNFPGRFSGRQFSNSRSEMNVSTLELGDSALYLCASNLAGASEQFFGPGTRLTVL.

This clonotype was seen many times. The chain is built from TRBV5-6 and TRBJ1-2; tentative D call: TRBD1 (5 bases). The CDR3 is made up of 13 amino acids. Germline assignment: CDR1 SGHDT and CDR2 YYEEEE. V lost 4 bases to trimming and J lost 7 bases, with 14 bases between them. The CDR3 bases are TGTGCCAGCAGCCTGGCCGGGACTGGTGGCTACACCTTC. Its translation is CASSLAGTGGYTF. The full variable domain, with the rest looked up from reference TRBV5-6 and TRBJ1-2, is DAGVTQSPTHLIKTRGQQVTLRCSPKSGHDTVSWYQQALGQGPQFIFQYYEEEERQRGNFPDRFSGHQFPNYSSELNVNALLLGDSALYLCASSLAGTGGYTFGSGTRLTVV.

In its sample, this clonotype was seen many times. The V gene is TRBV19, the J gene TRBJ2-1; 8 nucleotides line up with TRBD2. V dropped 6 bases and J dropped 0; count of bases not matched to a gene: 1. Germline-derived CDR1 and CDR2 are LNHDA and SQIVND (reference sequence). CDR3 length: 14 residues. Here the CDR3 reads CASSGGASYNEQFF. The CDR3 DNA is TGTGCCAGTAGCGGGGGGGCCTCCTACAATGAGCAGTTCTTC.

This clonotype has a count of ten or more. The chain couples TRBV11-1 to TRBJ2-1; D is uncertain. This CDR3 contains 14 residues. V lost 4 bases and J 4 bases, leaving 11 bases between the germline ends. Germline V CDR1 and CDR2: SGHAT, FQDESV (reference sequence). The CDR3 DNA is TGTGCCAGCAGCTCACGAATACGTTACAATGAGCAGTTCTTC. It translates to CASSSRIRYNEQFF. The variable domain in full, completed from reference TRBV11-1 and TRBJ2-1, reads EAEVAQSPRYKITEKSQAVAFWCDPISGHATLYWYRQILGQGPELLVQFQDESVVDDSQLPKDRFSAERLKGVDSTLKIQPAELGDSAMYLCASSSRIRYNEQFFGPGTRLTVL.

J is TRBJ1-1 and V is TRBV9, with unresolved D. The length of the CDR3 is 12 residues. Trimming removed 5 bases at V and 0 bases at J, with 5 bases between. CDR1 is SGDLS and CDR2 is YYNGEE in the germline V gene. The CDR3 protein is CASRGMNTEAFF. Written as DNA, the CDR3 is TGTGCCAGCAGGGGGATGAACACTGAAGCTTTCTTT.

This clonotype was recorded at least ten times. The chain couples TRBV6-1 to TRBJ1-1, with D maybe TRBD1 (6 bases). This CDR3 has 13 amino acids. Between the trimmed V and J ends, which lost 6 bases and 5 bases, there was a span of 13 bases. Germline V gene lookup returns CDR1 MNHNS and CDR2 SASEGT. The CDR3 coding sequence is TGTGCCAGCAGGAGGGAAACAGGGACTGAAGCTTTCTTT. Translated: CASRRETGTEAFF.